This T cell receptor (beta chain) was sequenced in a study of blood T cell repertoires in COVID-19. In the study overall: Donors in the United States, Italy and Spain gave samples during acute or convalescent COVID-19. PBMCs, B-cell-depleted T cells, or T cells provided the cDNA or gDNA that made up the material.

Original processing notes: Amplifying reference gene primers gave estimates of nucleated cell counts. This table comes from immunoSEQ multiplex PCR, and its TCRdb copy is limited to in-frame clones, with some not included. V and J calls and clone size are given by that table; D and trimming were obtained from the DNA. This sample has about 88,000 clones; around 85% occur once, and the top ten carry 13% to 15%. Trimming removed 4 bases from V and 0 bases from J, with 12 bases in between. The CDR3 loop spans 15 amino acids. Germline CDR1 and CDR2: KGHSY and FQNENV. The clonotype originates from a woman aged 70 to 79 with acute or convalescent COVID-19. The chain employs TRBV16 and TRBJ1-1, with D maybe TRBD1 (6 bases). Sequencing was done on a sample of peripheral blood. The CDR3 loop reads CASSLSDRLNTEAFF. In nucleotides, the CDR3 is TGTGCCAGCAGCCTTTCCGACAGGTTGAACACTGAAGCTTTCTTT.